This T cell receptor (beta chain) was documented in a study of radiation and T cells in renal cell carcinoma (dated by TCRdb to 2018 to 2020). Background for the entire study: TCR beta sequencing covered fewer than 60 samples in total, comprising 25 or so tumors and about 27 peripheral blood samples. A total of about 3.8 million unique CDR3 nucleotide sequences, encoding 2.5 million to 3 million unique CDR3 amino acid sequences, were found across all 55 or so samples. Summary of the overall study and its limitations: Because pretreatment tumor biopsies were not available, the study could not determine whether clonotypes were already present within the tumor at baseline. Irradiated tumors contained more dominant CDR3 motifs, and these motifs occupied a larger share of the repertoire than in control tumors. Only small tumor regions of 0.75 to 1 g were available, so intratumoral heterogeneity was not captured. Because the trial had a single-armed design, the trial could not examine how radiation dose or scheduling affected the TCR repertoire. An increase in top tumor clonotypes in blood was observed from baseline to 2 weeks post-radiation, followed by contraction by 4 weeks, which was taken to suggest transient expansion of tumor-resident clones. Compared with controls, irradiated tumors had higher TCR clonality, as the top 100 clonotypes made up an average of around 54% of the repertoire, versus approximately 43% in nephrectomy-only tumors.

The CDR1 and CDR2 encoded by the germline V gene are SNHLY and FYNNEI. Trimming leaves V shorter by 3 bases and J shorter by 0 bases, with the junction holding 5 bases beyond the gene matches. Measured from the cysteine to the phenylalanine, the CDR3 is 15 residues long. Only the CDR3 portion is preserved as DNA: 45 bases, with reading frame beginning at the first base. Following the manufacturer's recommendations, the immunoSEQ kit was used to generate TCR beta libraries from genomic DNA. Library preparation used a first multiplex PCR with proprietary primers, then a second PCR adding unique barcodes, with bead cleanups after each round. A positive control reaction and a negative control reaction, both provided in the kit, were run with every batch of samples. The final libraries underwent checking on an Agilent 4200 TapeStation D1000 ScreenTape, volumetric pooling, and quantification by qPCR. An Illumina NextSeq500 fitted with a MidOutput 150-cycle cartridge performed the sequencing, running 156 Read1 cycles and 15 Index1 cycles with the kit's custom primers. The pooled library was loaded at about 1 pM, and around 18% PhiX control was spiked in. The study's processing was this. Vendor-processed data were analyzed in R, and a clonotype was defined as all T cells sharing the same CDR3 nucleotide sequence. In the clone abundance analyses, frequencies in each sample were normalized to that sample's 10,000 most abundant clones. Public T cell clones, averaging fewer than five per sample, were removed before analysis. Dominant motif analysis used ImmunoMap with the PAM10 matrix, gap penalty 30 and homology threshold 0.3; motifs with cumulative frequency at least 0.01 counted as dominant. Tumor-enriched clonotypes and baseline blood-enriched clonotypes were defined as those with an abundance difference of at least 32-fold between compartments. Similarity between tumor and blood repertoires was quantified using the Baroni-Urbani and Buser coefficient, and groups were compared with two-tailed Wilcoxon tests in R. TCRdb took over this immuneACCESS table, retaining in-frame rearrangements with V and J assigned. Such tables are incomplete; in checked studies, under half of the missing clones stem from an unresolved V gene, and the remainder is unexplained. Clone size and V and J calls were adopted from that table, with D and trimming inferred from the DNA. This sample gives tens of thousands of clones in total; 47% of them show up just once. Of the sample, more than 15% falls within the top ten clones.

In light of the paper, this sample's time point label describes: tumor resected at nephrectomy. Read against the paper, the sample's treatment or condition label means: 15 Gy SBRT to primary tumor, nephrectomy 4 weeks later. Samples were obtained from a clinical trial, in which 15 Gy stereotactic body radiation therapy was delivered to primary renal cell carcinomas and nephrectomy was performed 4 weeks later. All patients had renal cell carcinoma with clear cell pathology. Tumors were mechanically dissociated, digested with collagenase/hyaluronidase at 37 °C, processed in gentleMACS C tubes, and stored in liquid nitrogen. The QIAamp DNA Blood Mini Kit (Qiagen) was used to prepare genomic DNA for TCR sequencing. Samples were included in the analyses only if all quality control checks were passed. In regard to this clone: Its cognate antigen has yet to be identified. Nothing much larger sits one base from this clone, and base qualities are not available.

Recombination linked TRBV2 to TRBJ2-7; TRBD1 agrees with 7 junctional bases. This specimen was tumor tissue, taken from a patient whose treatment included radiotherapy and nephrectomy. The TCR originated in a woman between 45 and 65 years old with renal cell carcinoma. The bases are TGTGCCAGCAGTGACCCCCCAGGGGGCTCCTACGAGCAGTACTTC. Its protein reads: CASSDPPGGSYEQYF.